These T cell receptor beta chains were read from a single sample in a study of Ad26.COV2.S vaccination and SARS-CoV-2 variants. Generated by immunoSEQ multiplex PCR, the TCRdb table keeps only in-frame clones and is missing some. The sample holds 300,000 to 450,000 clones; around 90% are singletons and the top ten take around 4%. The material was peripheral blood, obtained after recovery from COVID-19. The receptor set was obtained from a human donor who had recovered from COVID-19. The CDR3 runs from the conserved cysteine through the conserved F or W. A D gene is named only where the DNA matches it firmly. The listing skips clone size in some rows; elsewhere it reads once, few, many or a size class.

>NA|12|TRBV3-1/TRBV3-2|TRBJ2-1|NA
CASSQSFHEQFF
TGTGCCAGCAGCCAAAGCTTCCATGAGCAGTTCTTC
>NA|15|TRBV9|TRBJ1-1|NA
CASSVGAGEYTEAFF
TGTGCCAGCAGCGTAGGCGCAGGGGAATACACTGAAGCTTTCTTT
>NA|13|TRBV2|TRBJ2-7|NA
CASSSLSSYEQYF
TGTGCCAGCAGTTCCCTGAGCTCCTACGAGCAGTACTTC
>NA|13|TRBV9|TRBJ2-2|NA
CASSPEYTGELFF
TGTGCCAGCAGCCCCGAGTACACCGGGGAGCTGTTTTTT
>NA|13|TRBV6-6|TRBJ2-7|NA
CASSRDWSYEQYF
TGTGCCAGCAGCCGGGATTGGTCCTACGAGCAGTACTTC
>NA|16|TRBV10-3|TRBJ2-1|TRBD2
CAIRGSGGPTSYEQFF
TGTGCCATCAGGGGTAGCGGGGGACCCACAAGCTATGAGCAGTTCTTC
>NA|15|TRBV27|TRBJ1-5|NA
CASSLFGTPNQPQHF
TGTGCCAGCAGTTTATTTGGGACCCCCAATCAGCCCCAGCATTTT
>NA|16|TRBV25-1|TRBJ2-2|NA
CASSELENPNTGELFF
TGTGCCAGCAGTGAACTCGAGAACCCGAACACCGGGGAGCTGTTTTTT
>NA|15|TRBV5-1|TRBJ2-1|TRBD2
CASSPSGGGYNEQFF
TGCGCCAGCAGCCCATCCGGGGGGGGGTACAATGAGCAGTTCTTC
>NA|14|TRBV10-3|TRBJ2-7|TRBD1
CAIKETGARYEQYF
TGTGCCATCAAGGAGACAGGGGCCCGCTACGAGCAGTACTTC
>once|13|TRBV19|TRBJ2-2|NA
CASIAENTGELFF
TGTGCCAGTATCGCAGAGAACACCGGGGAGCTGTTTTTT
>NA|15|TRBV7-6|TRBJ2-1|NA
CASSLARSGSNEQFF
TGTGCCAGCAGCTTAGCGCGGTCGGGGAGCAATGAGCAGTTCTTC
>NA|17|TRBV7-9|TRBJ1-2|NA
CASSLSPDSSGTYGYTF
TGTGCCAGCAGCTTAAGCCCGGACAGCAGCGGGACTTATGGCTACACCTTC
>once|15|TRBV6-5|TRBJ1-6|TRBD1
CASSYRNRGGSPLHF
TGTGCCAGCAGTTATAGGAACAGGGGGGGGTCACCCCTCCACTTT
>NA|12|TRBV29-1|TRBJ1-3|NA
CSAQLQVDTIYF
TGCAGCGCTCAGCTCCAGGTGGACACCATATATTTT
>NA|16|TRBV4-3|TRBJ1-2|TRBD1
CASSPQGRTGVYGYTF
TGCGCCAGCAGCCCCCAGGGGCGGACAGGAGTCTATGGCTACACCTTC
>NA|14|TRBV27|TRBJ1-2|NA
CASSYGQSLGGYTF
TGTGCCAGCAGTTACGGGCAATCCCTCGGGGGCTACACCTTC
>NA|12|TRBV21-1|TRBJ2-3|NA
CASSKVADTQYF
TGTGCCAGCAGCAAAGTTGCCGATACGCAGTATTTT
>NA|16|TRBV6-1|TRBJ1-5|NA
CASSEPVFYSNQPQHF
TGTGCCAGCAGTGAACCCGTTTTTTATAGCAATCAGCCCCAGCATTTT